This is a list of T cell receptor beta chains from one sample in a study of T cell changes during pregnancy in multiple sclerosis. TCRdb's copy holds only in-frame clones and misses some; the assay was immunoSEQ multiplex PCR. The table has 65,000 to 70,000 clones, more than 85% seen once. Sequencing was performed on peripheral blood, taken in the first trimester of pregnancy. The source is a female donor with multiple sclerosis, enrolled in a pregnancy study. CDR3s include the opening cysteine and the closing phenylalanine or tryptophan. Part of the rows lack a size; the others show once, few, many or a class for expanded clones.

j_gene: TRBJ2-7
v_gene: TRBV7-8
abundance: NA
CDR3aa: CASSSGLADKQYF

j_gene: TRBJ2-3
v_gene: TRBV27
abundance: NA
CDR3aa: CASSSGLAGGPITQYF

j_gene: TRBJ2-3
v_gene: TRBV6-5
abundance: NA
CDR3aa: CASSPDIGDTQYF

j_gene: TRBJ2-7
v_gene: TRBV10-2
abundance: NA
CDR3aa: CASTRTSSFTFEQYF

j_gene: TRBJ1-2
v_gene: TRBV6-5
abundance: NA
CDR3aa: CASSNRVASGYTF

j_gene: TRBJ2-1
v_gene: TRBV5-4
abundance: NA
CDR3aa: CASSLGGAGFAYNEQFF

j_gene: TRBJ1-1
v_gene: TRBV6-1
abundance: NA
CDR3aa: CASRWGQGGTEAFF

j_gene: TRBJ1-5
v_gene: TRBV19
abundance: NA
CDR3aa: CASSIPRTGNQPQHF

j_gene: TRBJ2-3
v_gene: TRBV5-1
abundance: NA
CDR3aa: CASSSLAGGQDTQYF

j_gene: TRBJ2-1
v_gene: TRBV6-5
abundance: NA
CDR3aa: CASSRGNEQFF

j_gene: TRBJ1-2
v_gene: TRBV2
abundance: NA
CDR3aa: CASSGPGNGYGYTF

j_gene: TRBJ2-7
v_gene: TRBV29-1
abundance: NA
CDR3aa: CSAGTGSYEQYF

j_gene: TRBJ2-1
v_gene: TRBV2
abundance: NA
CDR3aa: CAGALAASYNEQFF

j_gene: TRBJ2-1
v_gene: TRBV5-4
abundance: NA
CDR3aa: CASSFPAGGSYNEQFF

j_gene: TRBJ2-2
v_gene: TRBV9
abundance: NA
CDR3aa: CASSVTGTGGTGELFF

j_gene: TRBJ2-3
v_gene: TRBV7-2
abundance: NA
CDR3aa: CASSLALAGGGDTQYF

j_gene: TRBJ2-6
v_gene: TRBV9
abundance: NA
CDR3aa: CASSVVASGANVLTF

j_gene: TRBJ2-3
v_gene: TRBV5-1
abundance: NA
CDR3aa: CASSLDLRLPQYF

j_gene: TRBJ2-1
v_gene: TRBV10-2
abundance: NA
CDR3aa: CASSEGQGANEQFF

j_gene: TRBJ2-7
v_gene: TRBV7-3
abundance: once
CDR3aa: CASSFELAGPGEQYF

j_gene: TRBJ1-1
v_gene: TRBV5-4
abundance: NA
CDR3aa: CASSLKGQGITEAFF

j_gene: TRBJ1-3
v_gene: TRBV9
abundance: NA
CDR3aa: CASSVSDRRSSGNTIYF

j_gene: TRBJ2-2
v_gene: TRBV14
abundance: NA
CDR3aa: CASSSVVGQHGTGELFF

j_gene: TRBJ1-2
v_gene: TRBV12-2
abundance: NA
CDR3aa: CASRPPRTGANYGYTF

j_gene: TRBJ1-4
v_gene: TRBV2
abundance: NA
CDR3aa: CASSAGQGDEKLFF

j_gene: TRBJ1-3
v_gene: TRBV5-1
abundance: NA
CDR3aa: CASSLIGGAQTRSNTIYF

j_gene: TRBJ2-1
v_gene: TRBV2
abundance: NA
CDR3aa: CATERSGRNEQFF

j_gene: TRBJ1-2
v_gene: TRBV5-1
abundance: NA
CDR3aa: CASSLAGGYTF

j_gene: TRBJ2-2
v_gene: TRBV19
abundance: NA
CDR3aa: CASSIGSGLTGELFF

j_gene: TRBJ2-1
v_gene: TRBV10-3
abundance: NA
CDR3aa: CAISEVASGGYNEQFF

j_gene: TRBJ2-6
v_gene: TRBV4-1
abundance: NA
CDR3aa: CASSQYSGGTTGANVLTF

j_gene: TRBJ2-5
v_gene: TRBV7-7
abundance: NA
CDR3aa: CASSPQGNQETQYF

j_gene: TRBJ2-5
v_gene: TRBV5-1
abundance: once
CDR3aa: CASSSGLAGGIQETQYF

j_gene: TRBJ1-1
v_gene: TRBV2
abundance: NA
CDR3aa: CASSGGVAEAFF

j_gene: TRBJ1-4
v_gene: TRBV5-3
abundance: NA
CDR3aa: CARSLIWRDRVNEKLFF

j_gene: TRBJ1-1
v_gene: TRBV28
abundance: NA
CDR3aa: CASSLDSVNTEAFF

j_gene: TRBJ1-1
v_gene: TRBV5-4
abundance: NA
CDR3aa: CASSSAQWSNTEAFF

j_gene: TRBJ2-7
v_gene: TRBV19
abundance: NA
CDR3aa: CASSISGSTYEQYF

j_gene: TRBJ1-4
v_gene: TRBV28
abundance: NA
CDR3aa: CASSRSDEKLFF

j_gene: TRBJ1-4
v_gene: TRBV27
abundance: NA
CDR3aa: CASSLVQGYEKLFF

j_gene: TRBJ1-2
v_gene: TRBV28
abundance: NA
CDR3aa: CASSKQGPYGYTF

j_gene: TRBJ2-5
v_gene: TRBV5-1
abundance: NA
CDR3aa: CASSLALLAQETQYF

j_gene: TRBJ1-2
v_gene: TRBV7-7
abundance: NA
CDR3aa: CASSPYSGNGYTF

j_gene: TRBJ2-7
v_gene: TRBV6-1
abundance: NA
CDR3aa: CASSEDLTGEQYF

j_gene: TRBJ1-2
v_gene: TRBV29-1
abundance: NA
CDR3aa: CSVDRQGRYGYTF

j_gene: TRBJ1-1
v_gene: TRBV15
abundance: NA
CDR3aa: CATSRDLNTEAFF

j_gene: TRBJ2-1
v_gene: TRBV11-1
abundance: NA
CDR3aa: CASSTTGTRNANEQFF

j_gene: TRBJ1-5
v_gene: TRBV7-2
abundance: NA
CDR3aa: CASSLGQTDQPQHF

j_gene: TRBJ2-5
v_gene: TRBV10-3
abundance: NA
CDR3aa: CASGEGHGETQYF

j_gene: TRBJ2-3
v_gene: TRBV7-3
abundance: NA
CDR3aa: CASSPKRGGVGTDTQYF

j_gene: TRBJ2-1
v_gene: TRBV27
abundance: NA
CDR3aa: CASSLSSGLANNEQFF

j_gene: TRBJ1-3
v_gene: TRBV28
abundance: NA
CDR3aa: CASSHVGQGAGNTIYF

j_gene: TRBJ1-4
v_gene: TRBV7-6
abundance: NA
CDR3aa: CASSGGGTWGEKLFF

j_gene: TRBJ1-1
v_gene: TRBV9
abundance: few
CDR3aa: CASSVLTGNTEAFF